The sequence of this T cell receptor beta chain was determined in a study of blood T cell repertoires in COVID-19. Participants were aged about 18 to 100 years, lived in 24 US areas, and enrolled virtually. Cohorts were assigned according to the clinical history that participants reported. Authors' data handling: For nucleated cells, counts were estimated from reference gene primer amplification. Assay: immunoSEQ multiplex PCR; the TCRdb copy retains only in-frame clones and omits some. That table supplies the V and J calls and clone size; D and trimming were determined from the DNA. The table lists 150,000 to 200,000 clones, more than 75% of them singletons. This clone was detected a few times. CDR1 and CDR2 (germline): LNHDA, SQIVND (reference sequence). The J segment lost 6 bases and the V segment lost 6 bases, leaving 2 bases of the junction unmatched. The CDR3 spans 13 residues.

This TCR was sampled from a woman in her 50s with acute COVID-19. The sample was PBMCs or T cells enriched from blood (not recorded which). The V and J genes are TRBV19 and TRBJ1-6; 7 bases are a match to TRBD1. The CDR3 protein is CASSRGFNSPLHF. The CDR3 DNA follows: TGTGCCAGTAGCAGGGGGTTTAATTCACCCCTCCACTTT.